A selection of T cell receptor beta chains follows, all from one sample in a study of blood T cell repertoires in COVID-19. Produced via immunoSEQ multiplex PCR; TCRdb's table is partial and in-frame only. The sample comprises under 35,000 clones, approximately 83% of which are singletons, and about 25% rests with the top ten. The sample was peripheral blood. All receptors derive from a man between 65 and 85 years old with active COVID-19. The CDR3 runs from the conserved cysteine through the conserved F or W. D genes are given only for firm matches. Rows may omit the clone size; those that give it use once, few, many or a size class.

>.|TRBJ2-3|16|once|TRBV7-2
TGTGCCAGCAGCATGCGGGGCTGGATCGGCACAGATACGCAGTATTTT
CASSMRGWIGTDTQYF
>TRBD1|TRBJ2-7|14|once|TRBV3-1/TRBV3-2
TGTGCCAGCAGCCACCGGACAGGGATCTACGAGCAGTACTTC
CASSHRTGIYEQYF
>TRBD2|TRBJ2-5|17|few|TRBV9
TGTGCCAGCAGCCCCGGGACGGTACCTAGCGGTGGGGAGACCCAGTACTTC
CASSPGTVPSGGETQYF
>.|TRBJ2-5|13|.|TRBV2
TGTGCCAGCACCCCGCTGGAGCAAGGGACCCAGTACTTC
CASTPLEQGTQYF
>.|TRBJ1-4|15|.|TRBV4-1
TGCGCCAGCAGCCAACGGTCCAGGGATAATGAAAAACTGTTTTTT
CASSQRSRDNEKLFF
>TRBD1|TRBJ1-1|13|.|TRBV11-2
TGTGCCAGCAGCACACAGGGGAGGACTGAAGCTTTCTTT
CASSTQGRTEAFF
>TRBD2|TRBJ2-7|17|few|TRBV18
TGTGCCAGCTCACCACCAGGGGCCGGGGGGGCGCACTCCGAGCAGTACTTC
CASSPPGAGGAHSEQYF
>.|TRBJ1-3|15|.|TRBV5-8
TGTGCCAGCAGCTCCAGAGCTAGCTCTGGAAACACCATATATTTT
CASSSRASSGNTIYF
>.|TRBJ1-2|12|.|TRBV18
TGTGCCAGCTCACCTATCCCCGATGGCTACACCTTC
CASSPIPDGYTF
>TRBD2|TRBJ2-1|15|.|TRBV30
TGTGCCTGGAGGGGACTAGCGGGGGGTTACAATGAGCAGTTCTTC
CAWRGLAGGYNEQFF
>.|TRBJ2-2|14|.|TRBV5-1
TGCGCCAGCAGCCACCCCCGGGGGACCGGGGAGCTGTTTTTT
CASSHPRGTGELFF
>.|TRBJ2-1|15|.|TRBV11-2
TGTGCCAGCAGCTCGGGAAGCGGACTATACAATGAGCAGTTCTTC
CASSSGSGLYNEQFF
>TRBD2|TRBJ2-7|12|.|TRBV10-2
TGCGCCAGCGGTAGCGGGGGCTACGAGCAGTACTTC
CASGSGGYEQYF
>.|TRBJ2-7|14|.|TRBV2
TGTGCCAGCAGTGTGCGTCTATCCTCCTACGAGCAGTACTTC
CASSVRLSSYEQYF
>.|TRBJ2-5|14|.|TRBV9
TGTGCCAGCAGCCCAACCGGGATAGGGGAGACCCAGTACTTC
CASSPTGIGETQYF
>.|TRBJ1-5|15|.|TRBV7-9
TGTGCCAGCAGCTTAAGGGGCCACGGGCTCGAGCCCCAGCATTTT
CASSLRGHGLEPQHF
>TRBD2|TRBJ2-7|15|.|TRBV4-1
TGCGCCAGCAGCCGCGGACTAGCGGGGGGTTCCGAGCAGTACTTC
CASSRGLAGGSEQYF
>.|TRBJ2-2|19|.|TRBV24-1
TGTGCCACCAGTGGTCTGGACAGGGGACTAGTTCTGGACACCGGGGAGCTGTTTTTT
CATSGLDRGLVLDTGELFF
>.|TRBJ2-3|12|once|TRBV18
TGTGCCGTATTAACAGGGCTCAATACGCAGTATTTT
CAVLTGLNTQYF
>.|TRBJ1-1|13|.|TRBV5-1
TGCGCCAGCAGCTTGACAGCAACTTTTCGAGCTTTCTTT
CASSLTATFRAFF
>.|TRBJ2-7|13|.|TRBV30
TGTGCCTGGAGTACAGGGGGGGGCTACGAGCAGTACTTC
CAWSTGGGYEQYF
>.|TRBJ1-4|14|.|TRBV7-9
TGTGCCAGCAGCGAACTAGAAATTAATGAAAAACTGTTTTTT
CASSELEINEKLFF
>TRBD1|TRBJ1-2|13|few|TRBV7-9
TGTGCCAGCAGCTTAGAGGGGTCGGGACAGTACACCTTC
CASSLEGSGQYTF
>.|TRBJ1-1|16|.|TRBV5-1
TGCGCCAGCAGAGAAGCGGGGGCGGGAGTGAACACTGAAGCTTTCTTT
CASREAGAGVNTEAFF
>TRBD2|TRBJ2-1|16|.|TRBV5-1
TGCGCCAGCAGCTTGGGTGGCGGGGGGATCTACAATGAGCAGTTCTTC
CASSLGGGGIYNEQFF
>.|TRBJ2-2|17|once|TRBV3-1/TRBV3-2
TGTGCCAGCAGCCAAGATCGCGGAGGGTTCGGCACCGGGGAGCTGTTTTTT
CASSQDRGGFGTGELFF
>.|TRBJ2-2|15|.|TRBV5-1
TGCGCCAGCAGGGCCGGAGGACAGAGGTTCGGGGAGCTGTTTTTT
CASRAGGQRFGELFF
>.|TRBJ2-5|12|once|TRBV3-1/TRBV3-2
TGTGCCAGCAGCCCGCAGCAAGAGACCCAGTACTTC
CASSPQQETQYF
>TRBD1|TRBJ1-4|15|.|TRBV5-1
TGCGCCAGCAGCATCACGACAGGGGTGGCCGAAAAACTGTTTTTT
CASSITTGVAEKLFF
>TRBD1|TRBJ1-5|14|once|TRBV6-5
TGTGCCAGCACTTATACAGGGGCCAATCAGCCCCAGCATTTT
CASTYTGANQPQHF
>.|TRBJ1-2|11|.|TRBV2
TGTGCCACCACCCGATCGGATGGCTACACCTTC
CATTRSDGYTF
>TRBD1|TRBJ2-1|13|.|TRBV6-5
TGTGCCAGCAGTTTACGACAGGGGGCTCTCCCGTTCTTC
CASSLRQGALPFF
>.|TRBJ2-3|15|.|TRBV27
TGTGCCAGCCAAATTCCCAGGGGGGGCACAGATACGCAGTATTTT
CASQIPRGGTDTQYF
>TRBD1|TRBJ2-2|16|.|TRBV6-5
TGTGCCAGCAGTTCACCTAGACAGGGGAGGACCGGGGAGCTGTTTTTT
CASSSPRQGRTGELFF
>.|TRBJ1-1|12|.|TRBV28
TGTGCCAGCAGTTTAATGACGGGAGCAGCTTTCTTT
CASSLMTGAAFF
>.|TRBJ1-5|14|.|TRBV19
TGTGCCAGTAGATCCCGGGGAGGGAATCAGCCCCAGCATTTT
CASRSRGGNQPQHF
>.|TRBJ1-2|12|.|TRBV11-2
TGTGCCAGCAGCTTAGGAAGCACTGGCTACACCTTC
CASSLGSTGYTF